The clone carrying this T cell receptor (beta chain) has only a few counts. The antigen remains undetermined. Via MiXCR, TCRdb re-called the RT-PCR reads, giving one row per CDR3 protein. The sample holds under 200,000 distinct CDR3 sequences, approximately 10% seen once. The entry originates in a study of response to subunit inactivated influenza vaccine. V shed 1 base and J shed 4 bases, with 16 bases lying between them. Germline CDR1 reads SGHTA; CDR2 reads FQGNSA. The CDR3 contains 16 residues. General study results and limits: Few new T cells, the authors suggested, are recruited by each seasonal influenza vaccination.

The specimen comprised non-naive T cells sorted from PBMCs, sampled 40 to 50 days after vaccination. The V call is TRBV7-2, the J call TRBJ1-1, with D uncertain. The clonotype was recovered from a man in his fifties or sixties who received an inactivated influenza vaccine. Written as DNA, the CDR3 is TGTGCCAGCAGCTTAGATCACGGGTACTCGGGCACTGAAGCTTTCTTT. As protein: CASSLDHGYSGTEAFF.